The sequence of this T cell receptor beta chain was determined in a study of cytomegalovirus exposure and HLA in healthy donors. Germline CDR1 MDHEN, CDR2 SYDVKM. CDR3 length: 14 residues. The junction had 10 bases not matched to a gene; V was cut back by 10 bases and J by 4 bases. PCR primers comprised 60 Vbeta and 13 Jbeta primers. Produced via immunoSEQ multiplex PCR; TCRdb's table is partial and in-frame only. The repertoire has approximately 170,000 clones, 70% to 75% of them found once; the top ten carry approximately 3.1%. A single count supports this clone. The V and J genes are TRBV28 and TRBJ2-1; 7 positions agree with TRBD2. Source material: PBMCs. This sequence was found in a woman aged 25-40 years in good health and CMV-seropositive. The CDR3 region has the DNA TGTGCCACCCTGACTAGCTGGGGTTACAATGAGCAGTTCTTC. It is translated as CATLTSWGYNEQFF.